The 18 T cell receptor beta chains presented below share a single source sample, sequenced in a study of cytomegalovirus exposure and HLA in healthy donors. PCR primers comprised 60 Vbeta and 13 Jbeta primers. The method was immunoSEQ multiplex PCR; TCRdb's version includes in-frame clones alone and lacks a portion of them. The table shows some 99,000 clones, with approximately 73% occurring only once. The specimen was PBMCs. These receptors came from a man between 35 and 55 years old in good health and CMV-seronegative.

The chain couples TRBV10-3 to TRBJ2-7; D unresolved. V was cut by 11 bases and J by 1 base, with 12 bases left in between. This CDR3 has 12 residues. Germline CDR1 is ENHRY and CDR2 is SYGVKD. CDR3 residues: CAYSDGSYEQYF. The CDR3 DNA reads TGTGCCTACTCAGACGGGTCCTACGAGCAGTACTTC.

The chain carries TRBV10-1 and TRBJ2-7, with 11 bases fitting TRBD2. This CDR3 spans 14 amino acids. V trimming: 8 bases; J trimming: 3 bases; junction bases outside the gene matches: 6. The germline CDR1 and CDR2 sequences are WNHNN and SYGVQD (reference sequence). The CDR3 bases are TGCGCCAGCGCCCGTCTAGCGGGGGGCTACGAGCAGTACTTC. This gives the protein CASARLAGGYEQYF.

The gene calls are TRBV4-3 and TRBJ1-2, with a weak D call TRBD1 (5 bases). The CDR3 is made up of 14 amino acids. The V end was cut by 2 bases, the J end by 1 base, with 8 bases between. Germline V gene data show CDR1 as LGHNA and CDR2 as YSLEER. The CDR3, as DNA: TGCGCCAGCAGCCAAAATCAGGGTAACTATGGCTACACCTTC. Translated: CASSQNQGNYGYTF.

The chain has TRBV5-1 and TRBJ2-1; the match to TRBD1 covers 9 bases. CDR3 length: 17 amino acids. Germline CDR1 and CDR2: SGHRS and YFSETQ. With V trimmed by 0 bases and J by 4 bases, 8 bases remained unmatched. This chain's CDR3 is CASSLGMRTGVYNEQFF. The DNA of the CDR3 is TGCGCCAGCAGCTTGGGCATGCGGACAGGGGTTTACAATGAGCAGTTCTTC.

This clone was counted between two and nine times. The gene calls are TRBV5-1 and TRBJ2-7; TRBD1 aligns across 8 bases. Germline V CDR1 and CDR2: SGHRS, YFSETQ. The CDR3 extends over 17 amino acids. Germline trimming cut 4 bases from V and 4 bases from J; bases unmatched to any gene: 16. The CDR3 region has the DNA TGCGCCAGCAGCCCCGGACGTAGGACAGGGATTTCGTACGAGCAGTACTTC. Protein: CASSPGRRTGISYEQYF.

The J gene is TRBJ2-5, the V gene TRBV7-2; weak D call: TRBD2 (5 bases). V was trimmed by 3 bases and J by 2 bases, leaving 13 bases between them. The CDR3 has 15 amino acids. Germline V lookup: CDR1 SGHTA, CDR2 FQGNSA. This CDR3 is CASSFQLGIQETQYF. The CDR3, as DNA: TGTGCCAGCAGCTTTCAACTAGGCATACAAGAGACCCAGTACTTC.

The chain links TRBV2 to TRBJ2-7; maybe TRBD2 (6 bases). There are 15 residues in the CDR3. The ends were cut back, 6 bases at V and 2 bases at J, with 17 bases in the middle. Germline assignment: CDR1 SNHLY and CDR2 FYNNEI. CDR3 sequence reads: CASSSGARGTYEQYF. The CDR3 bases are TGTGCCAGCAGCTCTGGGGCGCGGGGCACCTACGAGCAGTACTTC.

The chain links TRBV5-6 to TRBJ2-5; D might be TRBD1 (5 bases). Germline CDR1 SGHDT, CDR2 YYEEEE. V lost 0 bases and J 4 bases, leaving 16 bases between the germline ends. The CDR3 is 16 residues long. CDR3 sequence reads: CASSLEHGAPGETQYF. The CDR3 DNA reads TGTGCCAGCAGCTTGGAACATGGGGCGCCAGGAGAGACCCAGTACTTC.

This clone has just a few counts. This chain connects TRBV19 to TRBJ1-4; a weak D match, TRBD1 (5 bases). CDR3 size: 15 residues. V was shortened by 5 bases and J by 1 base, with 11 bases between the two germline ends. Per germline, CDR1 LNHDA and CDR2 SQIVND (reference sequence). CDR3 sequence: CASSARVGTNEKLFF. The CDR3 nucleotides are TGTGCCAGTAGTGCCAGGGTTGGAACTAATGAAAAACTGTTTTTT.

The chain links TRBV7-9 to TRBJ2-3, with 7 bases fitting TRBD1. Germline V gene lookup returns CDR1 SEHNR and CDR2 FQNEAQ (reference sequence). V dropped 4 bases and J dropped 7; count of bases not matched to a gene: 14. The CDR3 totals 16 residues. The CDR3 here is CASSSNTGDLDHTQYF. The CDR3 bases are TGTGCCAGCAGCTCGAATACAGGGGACCTGGATCATACGCAGTATTTT.

J is TRBJ2-7 and V is TRBV7-8, with TRBD2 matching over 10 bases. The trim removed 2 bases at V and 8 bases at J, leaving 9 bases unmatched. Germline loops: CDR1 SGHVS, CDR2 FQNEAQ. The CDR3 is made up of 15 amino acids. The CDR3 reads CASSLSLSSGGKQYF. DNA for the CDR3: TGTGCCAGCAGCTTATCTTTGTCTAGCGGGGGTAAGCAGTACTTC.

The chain combines TRBV29-1 with TRBJ2-2, with D possibly TRBD2 on 7 matching bases. V shed 3 bases and J shed 3 bases, with 17 bases lying between them. Germline V gives CDR1 SQVTM, CDR2 ANQGSEA. There are 16 residues in the CDR3. The CDR3 sequence is CSVDWGGGEYTGELFF. Written as DNA, the CDR3 is TGCAGCGTTGATTGGGGAGGGGGGGAGTACACCGGGGAGCTGTTTTTT.

The chain employs TRBV29-1 and TRBJ2-7; TRBD2 aligns across 9 bases. The V and J ends lost 5 bases and 5 bases, in that order; junction bases with no gene match: 13. Germline CDR1 reads SQVTM; CDR2 reads ANQGSEA. The CDR3 runs 15 residues. DNA for the CDR3: TGCAGCGTTAGGACTAGCGCGGAACCACGCAACGAGCAGTACTTC. It codes for CSVRTSAEPRNEQYF.

This clone has a handful of counts. J is TRBJ1-3 and V is TRBV27; 8 nucleotides match TRBD1. CDR3 length: 15 amino acids. Per germline, CDR1 MNHEY and CDR2 SMNVEV (reference sequence). V shed 4 bases, J shed 4 bases, and the junction held 6 bases outside the gene matches. CDR3 amino acids: CASSSPDRVGNTIYF. CDR3 nucleotides: TGTGCCAGCAGTTCGCCGGACAGGGTCGGAAACACCATATATTTT.

This chain links TRBV27 with TRBJ1-5; weak D call: TRBD1 (6 bases). Trimming left V 5 bases short and J 3 bases short, with 14 bases between. Germline V gene lookup returns CDR1 MNHEY and CDR2 SMNVEV (reference sequence). The CDR3 extends over 15 amino acids. CDR3 region: CASSPTGHPNQPQHF. Here the CDR3 DNA reads TGTGCCAGCAGTCCGACGGGACACCCCAATCAGCCCCAGCATTTT.

The rearrangement links TRBV5-6 to TRBJ2-5, with TRBD1 identical over 8 bases. The germline gives CDR1 SGHDT, CDR2 YYEEEE. This CDR3 region has 15 residues. The V segment lost 6 bases and the J segment 2 bases; nucleotides outside the gene matches: 9. The CDR3: CASTPRDRTQETQYF. CDR3 coding DNA: TGTGCCAGCACCCCTCGGGACAGGACGCAAGAGACCCAGTACTTC.

This clone was seen a handful of times. The chain joins TRBV19 to TRBJ1-5, with 7 bases lining up with TRBD1. V gave up 5 bases and J gave up 3 bases; unmatched junction bases: 1. Germline CDR1 and CDR2: LNHDA and SQIVND (reference sequence). The CDR3 sequence is 13 residues long. In nucleotides, the CDR3 is TGTGCCAGTAGTGACAGGGACAATCAGCCCCAGCATTTT. As protein: CASSDRDNQPQHF.

CDR3 DNA: TGTGCCAGCAGCTTAGGGGCAGGGGGGCCCTACGAGCAGTACTTC. Translated, it gives CASSLGAGGPYEQYF. The genes are TRBV13 and TRBJ2-7, with D perhaps matching TRBD1 (7 bases). Germline CDR1 reads PRHDT; CDR2 reads FYEKMQ (reference sequence). This CDR3 is 15 amino acids long. V dropped 0 bases and J dropped 2 bases, with 11 bases sitting between them.